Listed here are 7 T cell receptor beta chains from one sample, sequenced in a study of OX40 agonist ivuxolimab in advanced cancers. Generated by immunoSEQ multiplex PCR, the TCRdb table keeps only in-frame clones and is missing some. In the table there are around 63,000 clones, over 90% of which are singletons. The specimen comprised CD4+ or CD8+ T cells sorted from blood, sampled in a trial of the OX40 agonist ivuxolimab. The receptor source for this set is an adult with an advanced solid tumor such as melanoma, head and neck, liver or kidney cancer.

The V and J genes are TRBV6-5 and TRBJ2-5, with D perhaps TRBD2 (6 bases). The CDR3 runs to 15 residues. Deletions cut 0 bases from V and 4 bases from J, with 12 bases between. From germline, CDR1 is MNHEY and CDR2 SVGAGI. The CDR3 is CASSYSGGGRETQYF. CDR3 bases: TGTGCCAGCAGTTACTCGGGGGGAGGAAGAGAGACCCAGTACTTC.

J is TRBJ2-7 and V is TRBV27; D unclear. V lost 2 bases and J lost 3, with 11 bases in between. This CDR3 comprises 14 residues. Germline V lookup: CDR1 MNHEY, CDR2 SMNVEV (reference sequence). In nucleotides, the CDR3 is TGTGCCAGCAGTTTAAGGGATAGGAGCTACGAGCAGTACTTC. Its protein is CASSLRDRSYEQYF.

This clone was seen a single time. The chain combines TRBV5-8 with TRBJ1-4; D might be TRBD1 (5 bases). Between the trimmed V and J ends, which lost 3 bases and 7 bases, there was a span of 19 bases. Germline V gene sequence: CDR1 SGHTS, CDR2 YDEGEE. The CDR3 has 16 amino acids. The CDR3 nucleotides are TGTGCCAGCAGCTCCCCTTCGGCAGGGAGAAGTGAAAAACTGTTTTTT. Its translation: CASSSPSAGRSEKLFF. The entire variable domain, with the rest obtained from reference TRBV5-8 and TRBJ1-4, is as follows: EAGVTQSPTHLIKTRGQQATLRCSPISGHTSVYWYQQALGLGLQFLLWYDEGEERNRGNFPPRFSGRQFPNYSSELNVNALELEDSALYLCASSSPSAGRSEKLFFGSGTQLSVL.

CDR3 DNA sequence: TGTGCCAGCAGTCATCGGGGGAGGCCAGATACGCAGTATTTT. Protein: CASSHRGRPDTQYF. The chain combines TRBV27 with TRBJ2-3; possibly TRBD2 for D (6 bases). Between the trimmed V and J ends, which lost 5 bases and 4 bases, there was a span of 13 bases. The germline gives CDR1 MNHEY, CDR2 SMNVEV (reference sequence). The CDR3 length is 14 residues.

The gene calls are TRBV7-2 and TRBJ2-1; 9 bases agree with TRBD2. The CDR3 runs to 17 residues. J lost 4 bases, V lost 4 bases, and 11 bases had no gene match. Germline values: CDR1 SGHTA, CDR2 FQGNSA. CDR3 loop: CASSSTLYAGGYNEQFF. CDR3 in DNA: TGTGCCAGCAGCTCCACCCTTTACGCGGGAGGGTACAATGAGCAGTTCTTC.

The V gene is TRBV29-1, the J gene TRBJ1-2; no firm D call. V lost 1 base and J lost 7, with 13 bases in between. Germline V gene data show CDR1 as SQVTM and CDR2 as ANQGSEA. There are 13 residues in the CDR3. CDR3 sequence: CSVEGEGIFGYTF. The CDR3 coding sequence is TGCAGCGTTGAAGGCGAGGGAATTTTTGGCTACACCTTC.

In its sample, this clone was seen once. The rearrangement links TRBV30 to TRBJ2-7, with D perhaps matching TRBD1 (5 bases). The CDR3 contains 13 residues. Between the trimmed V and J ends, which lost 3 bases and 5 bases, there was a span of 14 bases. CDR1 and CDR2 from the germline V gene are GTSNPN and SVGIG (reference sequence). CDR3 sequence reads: CAWRDTGRHEQYF. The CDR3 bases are TGTGCCTGGAGGGACACGGGCCGCCACGAGCAGTACTTC.